The clone carrying this T cell receptor beta chain was recorded at least ten times. Its antigen is unidentified. TCRdb re-analysed the 5' RACE reads in MiXCR, keeping a single row per CDR3 protein. The sample lists about 190,000 distinct CDR3 sequences; under 30% were seen once. CDR3 length: 16 residues. Trimming pared 0 bases from V and 5 bases from J, leaving 17 bases between. CDR1 and CDR2 from the germline V gene are SGHTA and FQGNSA. This specimen belongs to a study of T-cell memory formation after mild COVID-19. Study summary: Largely, TCR clusters stayed within a single donor. Study-wide results and limits: Second-wave clones that peaked on day 37 lacked confirmed SARS-CoV-2 specificity. Mainly CM and EM harbored the contracting CD4+ clones; mainly EMRA harbored the CD8+ ones. A subset of responding clones appeared in pre-infection memory, suggesting cross-reactive memory joined.

The sequenced material came from PBMCs or a T cell subset sorted from them (not recorded which). The receptor was isolated from an adult woman who had mild COVID-19 (a few samples of this study predate the infection). Cell type and time point are not known. V usage is TRBV7-2 and J usage is TRBJ2-7; D not certain. The CDR3 protein is CASSLAAGVNSNEQYF. The CDR3 DNA follows: TGTGCCAGCAGCTTAGCGGCCGGAGTGAACTCGAACGAGCAGTACTTC.